This T cell receptor beta chain was profiled in a study of blood T cell repertoires in COVID-19. In the study overall: Sources were T cells, B-cell-depleted T cells, or PBMCs; the material itself was cDNA or gDNA.

Assay used: immunoSEQ multiplex PCR; TCRdb lists only in-frame clones, some missing. The sample records hundreds of thousands of clones, roughly 86% being singletons. The sample taken for sequencing was peripheral blood. The clonotype comes from a woman in her fifties or sixties who had recovered from COVID-19.

CDR3 DNA: TGTGCCACCAGCAGAGATTCGGACAGGGCCCGGAGGGAAAAACTGTTTTTT. Protein: CATSRDSDRARREKLFF. The chain combines TRBV15 with TRBJ1-4, with 8 bases matching TRBD1. Germline V gives CDR1 LNHNV, CDR2 YYDKDF (reference sequence). The length of the CDR3 is 17 residues. The V and J ends lost 0 bases and 8 bases, in that order; junction bases with no gene match: 11.